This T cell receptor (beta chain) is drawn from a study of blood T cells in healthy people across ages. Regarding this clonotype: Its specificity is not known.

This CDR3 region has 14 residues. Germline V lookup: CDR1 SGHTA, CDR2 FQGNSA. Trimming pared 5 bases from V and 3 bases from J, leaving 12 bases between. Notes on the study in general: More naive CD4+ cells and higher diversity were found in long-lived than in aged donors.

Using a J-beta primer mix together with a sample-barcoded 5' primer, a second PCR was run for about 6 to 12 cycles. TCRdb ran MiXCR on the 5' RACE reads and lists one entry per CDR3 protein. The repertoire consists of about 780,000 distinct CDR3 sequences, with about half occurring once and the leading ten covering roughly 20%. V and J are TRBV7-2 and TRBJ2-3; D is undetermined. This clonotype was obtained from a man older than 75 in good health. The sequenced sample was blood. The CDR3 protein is CASSAPGFTDTQYF. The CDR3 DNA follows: TGTGCCAGCAGCGCCCCCGGCTTTACAGATACGCAGTATTTT.